This T cell receptor (beta chain) was captured by sequencing in a study of shared clonotypes between healthy human individuals. The table came from immunoSEQ multiplex PCR; TCRdb's copy has only in-frame clones and leaves some out. Of about 2 million clones listed, about 94% are singletons. Trimming shortened V by 0 bases and J by 3 bases, and 12 bases separated the two germline ends. The V gene's germline CDR1 is WNHNN and CDR2 SYGVQD (reference sequence). CDR3 length equals 16 residues. CD8 cells regarded as naive lacked CD45RO, were positively chosen for CCR7, and omitted terminally differentiated effector memory CD45RA+ cells.

The source material was naive CD8+ T cells sorted from blood. The TCR comes from a man between 18 and 29 years old in good health. The chain joins TRBV10-1 to TRBJ2-1; TRBD2 might be the D (5 bases). The CDR3 protein is CASSESTFRGYNEQFF. DNA for the CDR3: TGCGCCAGCAGTGAGTCGACCTTTCGGGGCTACAATGAGCAGTTCTTC.